Shown below are 27 T cell receptor beta chains from a single sample sequenced in a study of T cells after yellow fever vaccination. TCRdb called the 5' RACE reads again in MiXCR, with one record for every CDR3 protein. This table holds under 600,000 distinct CDR3 sequences, roughly a fifth found once. Here the sequenced sample was PBMCs, taken roughly 20 days after the first yellow fever vaccination. The receptors here all came from a man aged 18 to 29 who received the YFV17D yellow fever vaccine.

This clonotype was observed many times. The chain uses TRBV7-2 and TRBJ2-1; 9 nucleotides match TRBD2. Germline V lookup: CDR1 SGHTA, CDR2 FQGNSA. Trimming took 1 base from V and 10 from J; bases not matched to a gene: 11. The CDR3 consists of 16 residues. The CDR3 reads CASSLDPQRGAWEQFF. CDR3 coding DNA: TGTGCCAGCAGCTTAGATCCCCAGCGGGGGGCTTGGGAGCAGTTCTTC.

There are a few counts of this clonotype. The chain joins TRBV14 to TRBJ2-3; 11 bases match TRBD2. The CDR3 covers 18 residues. V shed 4 bases and J 0 bases; nucleotides not matched to a gene: 9. Germline-derived CDR1 and CDR2 are SGHDN and FVKESK. The CDR3: CASSRRLAGYDSTDTQYF. CDR3 DNA: TGTGCCAGCAGCCGCAGACTAGCGGGGTATGATAGCACAGATACGCAGTATTTT.

V gene TRBV28 combines with J gene TRBJ2-7, with unresolved D. The germline V and J ends were trimmed by 8 bases and 5 bases, with 13 bases remaining between them. The germline CDR1 and CDR2 sequences are MDHEN and SYDVKM. The CDR3 is 12 residues long. The CDR3 nucleotides read TGTGCCAGCGGGGAATCTGGCCACGAGCAGTACGTC. Translating it yields CASGESGHEQYV.

This clonotype was counted a few times. Its ends do not fully match the called genes, so a read error is possible. This chain links TRBV27 with TRBJ2-2; 9 bases fit TRBD2. This CDR3 has 18 residues. Germline CDR1 and CDR2: MNHEY and SMNVEV (reference sequence). The CDR3 DNA reads TGTGCCAGCACTCGGCTGTGGGCGGGGGGGCCAGGCACCGGGGAGCTGCTTTTT. Protein: CASTRLWAGGPGTGELLF.

This clonotype was recorded a few times. The chain uses TRBV20-1 and TRBJ2-2; tentative D call: TRBD2 (6 bases). The V and J ends lost 3 bases and 4 bases respectively, with 12 bases between them. This CDR3 has 14 residues. Per germline, CDR1 DFQATT and CDR2 SNEGSKA (reference sequence). The CDR3: CSASSGGPTGELFF. CDR3 nucleotide sequence: TGCAGTGCTAGTTCCGGGGGACCCACCGGGGAGCTGTTTTTT.

This clonotype was found a few times. The chain recombines TRBV5-1 with TRBJ1-3, with unresolved D. From germline, CDR1 is SGHRS and CDR2 YFSETQ. V was clipped by 4 bases and J by 5 bases, with 7 bases between them. The CDR3 loop spans 12 amino acids. The CDR3 sequence: CASSMGRNTIYF. DNA for the CDR3: TGCGCCAGCAGCATGGGAAGAAACACCATATATTTT.

This clonotype has a handful of counts. The chain has TRBV7-9 and TRBJ2-5; D possibly corresponds to TRBD1 (6 bases). In germline, CDR1 is SEHNR, CDR2 FQNEAQ (reference sequence). CDR3 size: 13 residues. V dropped 5 bases and J dropped 11 bases, with 18 bases sitting between them. CDR3 in amino acids: CASSPPSDSRQYF. CDR3 coding DNA: TGTGCCAGCAGCCCCCCGTCGGACAGCCGGCAGTACTTC.

In its sample, this clonotype was seen a few times. The chain uses TRBV6-4 and TRBJ1-6, with 7 bases identical to TRBD1. J was trimmed by 8 bases and V by 5 bases; bases with no gene match: 9. The CDR3 is 15 amino acids. Germline CDR1 reads MRHNA; CDR2 reads SNTAGT. The CDR3 is CASSLTGSDHSPLHF. The CDR3, as DNA: TGTGCCAGCAGTTTGACAGGGTCTGATCATTCACCCCTCCACTTT.

The chain employs TRBV7-2 and TRBJ1-6, with TRBD1 identical over 8 bases. Trimming cost V 0 bases and J 9 bases; bases outside gene matches: 4. Germline CDR1 and CDR2: SGHTA and FQGNSA. The CDR3 length is 15 residues. The CDR3 bases are TGTGCCAGCAGCTTAGCCAGGGGGCTAGGTTCACCCCTCCACTTT. The encoded protein is CASSLARGLGSPLHF.

This clonotype came up a few times. The V gene is TRBV14, the J gene TRBJ1-6; D is possibly TRBD1 (5 bases). In germline, CDR1 is SGHDN, CDR2 FVKESK. Trimming stripped 4 bases from V and 9 bases from J, with 10 bases between. The CDR3 covers 13 residues. CDR3 protein: CASSLSGSSPLHF. As DNA, the CDR3 is TGTGCCAGCAGCCTATCAGGGAGTTCACCCCTCCACTTT.

This clonotype occurred a few times. The V call is TRBV20-1, the J call TRBJ2-5; 13 bases match TRBD2. Losses at the gene ends were 1 base for V and 1 base for J; bases not matched to a gene: 6. The length of the CDR3 is 17 residues. Per the germline V gene, CDR1 is DFQATT and CDR2 is SNEGSKA (reference sequence). The CDR3 region is CSARGGGLAGRQETQYF. The CDR3 region has the DNA TGCAGTGCTAGAGGAGGGGGACTAGCGGGGCGCCAAGAGACCCAGTACTTC.

The J gene is TRBJ2-7, the V gene TRBV4-1; the match to TRBD1 covers 10 bases. The CDR3 totals 14 residues. J was trimmed by 3 bases and V by 3 bases; bases with no gene match: 2. Germline V gene lookup returns CDR1 MGHRA and CDR2 YSYEKL. The CDR3 DNA sequence: TGCGCCAGCAGCCAGAGGACAGGGGGCTACGAGCAGTACGTC. As protein: CASSQRTGGYEQYV.

V and J are TRBV24-1 and TRBJ2-5; weak D call: TRBD2 (6 bases). Germline CDR1 KGHDR, CDR2 SFDVKD. Trimming shortened V by 5 bases and J by 7 bases, and 13 bases separated the two germline ends. This CDR3 is 13 amino acids long. CDR3 amino acids: CATSAGGSGTQYF. In DNA, the CDR3 is TGTGCCACCAGTGCTGGAGGGTCCGGGACCCAGTACTTC.

The table lists this clonotype with a few counts. The chain uses TRBV6-5 and TRBJ2-2; a possible D gene is TRBD1 (6 bases). Per germline, CDR1 MNHEY and CDR2 SVGAGI. The CDR3 is 16 amino acids. Trimming pared 4 bases from V and 0 bases from J, leaving 12 bases between. The CDR3: CASSSTGLANTGELFF. The CDR3 DNA follows: TGTGCCAGCAGTTCCACAGGGCTTGCGAACACCGGGGAGCTGTTTTTT.

This clonotype has just a few counts. This chain's CDR3 is CASRTDQVSLADTQYF. CDR3 sequence (DNA): TGTGCCAGCAGGACCGATCAGGTATCGCTTGCGGATACGCAGTATTTT. V usage is TRBV2 and J usage is TRBJ2-3; D remains unclear. The CDR3 is 16 amino acids. From germline, CDR1 is SNHLY and CDR2 FYNNEI. Trimming took 6 bases from V and 6 from J, leaving 22 bases between them.

A few counts support this clonotype. The rearrangement links TRBV24-1 to TRBJ2-1, with D unclear. CDR3 size: 14 residues. Germline V gene sequence: CDR1 KGHDR, CDR2 SFDVKD. V lost 2 bases and J 7 bases, leaving 11 bases between the germline ends. CDR3 sequence: CATSDSGPQNEQFF. The CDR3 bases are TGTGCCACCAGTGATTCCGGGCCTCAGAATGAGCAGTTCTTC.

This clonotype was detected a few times. This chain's CDR3 is CASSQVKGTSGQETQYF. CDR3 coding DNA: TGTGCCAGCAGCCAAGTTAAAGGAACTAGCGGGCAAGAGACCCAGTACTTC. This chain links TRBV3-1 with TRBJ2-5; TRBD2 matches 9 bases. Germline values: CDR1 LGHDT, CDR2 YNNKEL (reference sequence). The trim removed 1 base at V and 2 bases at J, leaving 8 bases unmatched. The CDR3 runs to 17 residues.

This clonotype appeared a few times. The V call is TRBV7-8, the J call TRBJ2-5; the D gene is possibly TRBD2 (6 bases). The V end lost 3 bases, the J end lost 7 bases, and 12 bases lay between the germline ends. The CDR3 length is 13 residues. CDR1 is SGHVS, CDR2 FQNEAQ, per germline. The CDR3 sequence: CASSFTQEGTQYF. Here the CDR3 DNA reads TGTGCCAGCAGCTTTACCCAGGAGGGGACCCAGTACTTC.

The chain recombines TRBV14 with TRBJ2-4, with D hard to call. Germline-derived CDR1 and CDR2 are SGHDN and FVKESK. The V gene lost 7 bases and the J gene lost 8 bases, with 24 bases spanning the gap. This CDR3 is 16 amino acids long. The CDR3 nucleotides read TGTGCCAGCAACTCTAACGCAACGTGGGTTACTTACATTCAGTACTTC. Translating it yields CASNSNATWVTYIQYF.

This clonotype turned up a few times. The chain carries TRBV6-1 and TRBJ1-2; D not resolved. This CDR3 is 14 amino acids long. V gave up 5 bases and J gave up 4 bases, with 14 bases separating them. Germline CDR1 and CDR2: MNHNS and SASEGT. Here the CDR3 DNA reads TGTGCCAGCAGTCCCGATGTTACTTTCTATGGCTACACCTTC. Translating gives CASSPDVTFYGYTF.

The V gene is TRBV20-1, the J gene TRBJ1-5; possible D gene TRBD1, 6 bases. This CDR3 contains 13 residues. Trimming pared 6 bases from V and 5 bases from J, leaving 14 bases between. CDR1 is DFQATT and CDR2 is SNEGSKA in the germline V gene (reference sequence). The CDR3 reads CSATGFSDQPQHF. The CDR3 DNA reads TGCAGTGCAACAGGGTTCTCCGATCAGCCCCAGCATTTT.

V gene TRBV6-1 combines with J gene TRBJ1-2, with D possibly matching TRBD1 (6 bases). Germline V lookup: CDR1 MNHNS, CDR2 SASEGT. The CDR3 is 15 residues long. The V end lost 6 bases, the J end lost 6 bases, and 20 bases lay between the germline ends. The DNA for the CDR3 is TGTGCCAGCAGAACGTCGCGTGGGGGCGCGGATGGCTACACCTTC. The encoded protein is CASRTSRGGADGYTF.

This clonotype has more than one count but fewer than ten. V gene TRBV5-1 combines with J gene TRBJ1-6; D call uncertain. The V and J ends lost 4 bases and 6 bases respectively, with 11 bases between them. The CDR3 spans 14 residues. Germline V gene data show CDR1 as SGHRS and CDR2 as YFSETQ. The CDR3 coding sequence is TGCGCCAGCAGCGGAGGCGGCCTTAATTCACCCCTCCACTTT. Residues: CASSGGGLNSPLHF.

This clonotype was detected only a few times. V gene TRBV2 combines with J gene TRBJ2-5, with 8 bases aligning to TRBD2. The CDR3 contains 14 residues. Unmatched junction bases numbered 6, after V lost 8 bases and J lost 1 base. CDR1 is SNHLY and CDR2 is FYNNEI in the germline V gene. CDR3 region: CASLERGFQETQYF. The CDR3 nucleotides read TGTGCCAGCCTGGAGCGGGGGTTCCAAGAGACCCAGTACTTC.

V usage is TRBV29-1 and J usage is TRBJ2-1, with 7 positions matching TRBD1. Germline assignment: CDR1 SQVTM and CDR2 ANQGSEA. The CDR3 sequence is 15 residues long. The trim removed 6 bases at V and 2 bases at J, leaving 10 bases unmatched. In DNA form, the CDR3 reads TGCAGCGTCGACGTGACAGGGCCCACCTACAATGAGCAGTTCTTC. Its protein is CSVDVTGPTYNEQFF.

This clonotype was seen a few times. The rearrangement joins TRBV5-1 to TRBJ2-5, with 8 bases identical to TRBD2. Germline lookup yields CDR1 SGHRS and CDR2 YFSETQ. With 2 bases clipped from V and 4 bases from J, the junction kept 1 base outside the gene matches. The CDR3 runs to 13 residues. Written as DNA, the CDR3 is TGCGCCAGCAGCTTACTAGCGGCAGAGACCCAGTACTTC. This codes for CASSLLAAETQYF.

This clonotype occurred a few times. The chain couples TRBV5-5 to TRBJ1-2; D call uncertain. V gave up 0 bases and J gave up 7 bases, with 13 bases separating them. CDR3 size: 14 residues. Germline values: CDR1 SGHKS, CDR2 YYEKEE (reference sequence). This CDR3 reads CASSLVRATGGYTF. Written as DNA, the CDR3 is TGTGCCAGCAGCTTGGTCCGGGCCACGGGTGGCTACACCTTC.